The 23 T cell receptor beta chains in this list originate from one sample, sequenced in a study of T cell responses to AZD1222 COVID-19 vaccine. Data came from immunoSEQ multiplex PCR; TCRdb stores just in-frame clones and leaves some out. The data show 84,000 or so clones, roughly nine tenths seen once. The material was peripheral blood, obtained on day 0 of AZD1222 vaccination. The receptors here all came from an adult in good health.

The chain is built from TRBV7-9 and TRBJ1-6, with 7 bases fitting TRBD1. CDR3 size: 15 residues. The junction had 5 bases not matched to a gene; V was cut back by 3 bases and J by 6 bases. Germline-derived CDR1 and CDR2 are SEHNR and FQNEAQ (reference sequence). The CDR3 nucleotides are TGTGCCAGCAGCTTCGGGACAGCACCTAATTCACCCCTCCACTTT. It codes for CASSFGTAPNSPLHF.

The chain joins TRBV7-2 to TRBJ2-1; maybe TRBD2 (6 bases). The CDR3 runs to 15 residues. Trimming removed 1 base from V and 6 bases from J, with 13 bases in between. The V gene's germline CDR1 is SGHTA and CDR2 FQGNSA. CDR3 bases: TGTGCCAGCAGCTTAGGGGACTCCGGCCTCAATGAGCAGTTCTTC. Encoded protein: CASSLGDSGLNEQFF.

The chain couples TRBV18 to TRBJ1-6, with a tentative D call TRBD1 (5 bases). V lost 5 bases and J 0 bases, leaving 20 bases between the germline ends. The CDR3 has 19 residues. From germline, CDR1 is KGHSH and CDR2 LQKENI. The CDR3 sequence is CASSALGTTPPSYNSPLHF. CDR3 DNA: TGTGCCAGCTCAGCCCTCGGGACGACTCCCCCCTCCTATAATTCACCCCTCCACTTT.

CDR3 in DNA: TGCGCCAGCAGCTTGGCCTTAGGGGGAGAAGGCGAGCAGTTCTTC. Its translation: CASSLALGGEGEQFF. V gene TRBV5-1 combines with J gene TRBJ2-1; D is perhaps TRBD1 (6 bases). The ends were cut back, 0 bases at V and 10 bases at J, with 17 bases in the middle. Germline-derived CDR1 and CDR2 are SGHRS and YFSETQ. The CDR3 covers 15 residues.

The chain recombines TRBV6-6 with TRBJ1-1; D remains unclear. The V gene's germline CDR1 is MNHNY and CDR2 SVGAGI (reference sequence). CDR3 length: 14 residues. Trimming stripped 0 bases from V and 6 bases from J, with 11 bases between. The CDR3 here is CASSYSRDFSEAFF. The DNA of the CDR3 is TGTGCCAGCAGTTACTCTCGGGATTTCTCTGAAGCTTTCTTT.

This chain joins TRBV18 and TRBJ2-2; 8 bases map to TRBD1. This CDR3 has 16 amino acids. Germline V gene data show CDR1 as KGHSH and CDR2 as LQKENI. The V segment lost 3 bases and the J segment 1 base; nucleotides outside the gene matches: 4. In nucleotides, the CDR3 is TGTGCCAGCTCACCGTGGACAGGGTTGAACACCGGGGAGCTGTTTTTT. Translated: CASSPWTGLNTGELFF.

V usage is TRBV7-2 and J usage is TRBJ1-1; no firm D call. Germline values: CDR1 SGHTA, CDR2 FQGNSA. Trimming pared 6 bases from V and 4 bases from J, leaving 12 bases between. This CDR3 is built from 13 residues. DNA of the CDR3: TGTGCCAGCAGTCCTGTAAGGCTCACTGAAGCTTTCTTT. Translating it yields CASSPVRLTEAFF.

The J gene is TRBJ2-7, the V gene TRBV7-2, with D perhaps given as TRBD1 or TRBD2 (5 bases each). In germline, CDR1 is SGHTA, CDR2 FQGNSA. V was shortened by 5 bases and J by 6 bases, with 20 bases between the two germline ends. The CDR3 is made up of 15 amino acids. CDR3 bases: TGTGCCAGCAGCCCAAGTGGGACCCCTCCGGCCGAGCAGTACTTC. Its translation: CASSPSGTPPAEQYF.

The chain links TRBV7-8 to TRBJ2-1; 9 bases are a match to TRBD2. Germline CDR1 and CDR2: SGHVS and FQNEAQ. The CDR3 totals 14 residues. V was pared by 3 bases and J by 9 bases, with 6 bases of the junction left unmatched. The CDR3 bases are TGTGCCAGCAGCTTGGGACTAGCAGTTAGTGAGCAGTTCTTC. Its translation is CASSLGLAVSEQFF.

The J gene is TRBJ2-2, the V gene TRBV19, with D perhaps TRBD2 (7 bases). Trimming took off 5 bases at V and 6 bases at J, with 10 bases between the two ends. This CDR3 is built from 13 residues. The V gene's germline CDR1 is LNHDA and CDR2 SQIVND (reference sequence). DNA for the CDR3: TGTGCCAGTAGTCAGGGGAGGGCCGGGGAGCTGTTTTTT. Translating gives CASSQGRAGELFF.

This clone has only one observation. V gene TRBV6-5 combines with J gene TRBJ1-5, with D unclear. The CDR3 has 12 residues. Looked up from germline, CDR1 is MNHEY and CDR2 is SVGAGI. V gave up 6 bases and J gave up 6 bases, with 9 bases separating them. The CDR3 region is CASRSGIQPQHF. CDR3 nucleotide sequence: TGTGCCAGCAGGTCGGGGATTCAGCCCCAGCATTTT.

The rearrangement links TRBV6-5 to TRBJ1-1; possible D gene TRBD1, 5 bases. The CDR3 has 14 residues. Deletions cut 6 bases from V and 1 base from J, with 12 bases between. The germline V gene has CDR1 MNHEY and CDR2 SVGAGI. The CDR3 DNA reads TGTGCCAGCAGCCGGGGAGGGGCGAACACTGAAGCTTTCTTT. It encodes CASSRGGANTEAFF.

The CDR3 DNA is TGTGCCAGCAGCCAAGGGGGGCTGGGGGGCGACGAGCAGTTCTTC. Translation: CASSQGGLGGDEQFF. This sequence joins TRBV3-1 (or the pseudogene TRBV3-2) and TRBJ2-1; D tentatively reads TRBD1 or TRBD2 (6 bases each). V gave up 1 base and J gave up 10 bases, with 17 bases separating them. CDR3 size: 15 residues. Germline assignment: CDR1 LGHDT and CDR2 YNNKEL (reference sequence).

This chain links TRBV18 with TRBJ2-5, with D hard to call. There are 13 residues in the CDR3. Between the trimmed V and J ends, which lost 2 bases and 5 bases, there was a span of 9 bases. CDR1 is KGHSH and CDR2 is LQKENI in the germline V gene. This CDR3 reads CASSPRAAETQYF. The CDR3 DNA reads as TGTGCCAGCTCACCAAGGGCCGCGGAGACCCAGTACTTC.

A single count supports this clone. The V gene is TRBV15, the J gene TRBJ2-7; maybe TRBD2 (6 bases). This CDR3 spans 15 amino acids. Germline assignment: CDR1 LNHNV and CDR2 YYDKDF (reference sequence). V lost 4 bases and J 1 base, leaving 14 bases between the germline ends. This chain's CDR3 is CATSKYDSGSYEQYF. The CDR3, as DNA: TGTGCCACCAGCAAATATGATAGCGGTTCCTACGAGCAGTACTTC.

The V and J genes are TRBV19 and TRBJ1-3, with D uncertain. Trimming took off 7 bases at V and 2 bases at J, with 9 bases between the two ends. CDR3 length: 13 residues. Germline V gives CDR1 LNHDA, CDR2 SQIVND (reference sequence). The CDR3 bases are TGTGCCAGTATTTCGGTAACTGGAAACACCATATATTTT. Protein sequence: CASISVTGNTIYF.

This rearrangement joins TRBV2 to TRBJ2-5, with unresolved D. Germline V gives CDR1 SNHLY, CDR2 FYNNEI. The CDR3 length is 13 residues. Trimming pared 4 bases from V and 2 bases from J, leaving 8 bases between. The CDR3 bases are TGTGCCAGCAGTGTTCTAGGGCAAGAGACCCAGTACTTC. This codes for CASSVLGQETQYF.

The chain has TRBV19 and TRBJ1-3; D remains ambiguous. Trimming took 5 bases from V and 3 from J, leaving 8 bases between them. Per the germline V gene, CDR1 is LNHDA and CDR2 is SQIVND (reference sequence). The length of the CDR3 is 13 residues. DNA for the CDR3: TGTGCCAGTAGTGTGGGGAGTGGAAACACCATATATTTT. It is translated as CASSVGSGNTIYF.

The chain combines TRBV14 with TRBJ2-7; 7 bases agree with TRBD1. V lost 2 bases, J lost 1 base, and 5 bases stayed unmatched. The germline V gene encodes CDR1 SGHDN and CDR2 FVKESK. CDR3 length: 15 residues. CDR3 sequence (DNA): TGTGCCAGCAGCCAATCTGGGACAGCTTCCTACGAGCAGTACTTC. This gives the protein CASSQSGTASYEQYF.

The chain links TRBV19 to TRBJ1-5; D gene uncertain. This CDR3 spans 14 amino acids. The V end was cut by 5 bases, the J end by 1 base, with 9 bases between. Germline values: CDR1 LNHDA, CDR2 SQIVND (reference sequence). The CDR3 reads CASSPPRSNQPQHF. The CDR3 DNA reads TGTGCCAGTAGTCCGCCCAGAAGCAATCAGCCCCAGCATTTT.

About this clone itself: The sample has other DNA sequences that encode this CDR3 too. V and J are TRBV7-9 and TRBJ1-3; maybe TRBD1 (5 bases). V dropped 4 bases and J dropped 2 bases, with 12 bases sitting between them. Per germline, CDR1 SEHNR and CDR2 FQNEAQ (reference sequence). The CDR3 consists of 15 residues. The CDR3 DNA sequence: TGTGCCAGCAGCTCCGGCCAGGGTCCTGGAAACACCATATATTTT. It is translated as CASSSGQGPGNTIYF.

The chain links TRBV19 to TRBJ1-1; TRBD1 matches 8 bases. In germline, CDR1 is LNHDA, CDR2 SQIVND (reference sequence). This CDR3 is built from 14 residues. V trimming: 5 bases; J trimming: 5 bases; junction bases outside the gene matches: 7. DNA of the CDR3: TGTGCCAGTAGTGCGGACAGGGTATCAACTGAAGCTTTCTTT. Translated: CASSADRVSTEAFF.

The CDR3: CASSLETSGIYNEQFF. CDR3 DNA: TGTGCCAGCAGCTTGGAGACTAGCGGGATATACAATGAGCAGTTCTTC. V and J are TRBV5-6 and TRBJ2-1; TRBD2 agrees at 11 bases. Germline-derived CDR1 and CDR2 are SGHDT and YYEEEE. Trimming cost V 0 bases and J 4 bases; bases outside gene matches: 3. The CDR3 runs to 16 residues.